Below, 4 T cell receptor beta chains from the same sample are listed, as sequenced in a study of CD8 T cells in Susac syndrome. The RNA input was roughly 0.45 to 1 ug, and it was reverse transcribed with random hexamers. TCRdb processed the immunoSEQ multiplex PCR reads anew with MiXCR; each CDR3 protein has one entry. The sample holds about 200,000 distinct CDR3 sequences, 95% seen once. Input material: CD4+ T cells from PBMCs. The source of these receptors is a human donor in good health.

This clonotype has a single count. The chain has TRBV4-1 and TRBJ2-1; no clear D. This CDR3 region has 13 residues. The V gene lost 8 bases and the J gene lost 8 bases, with 16 bases spanning the gap. Germline V gene lookup returns CDR1 MGHRA and CDR2 YSYEKL. This CDR3 is CASGVGTSDEQFF. The CDR3 region has the DNA TGCGCCAGCGGGGTGGGAACCTCGGATGAGCAGTTCTTC.

V gene TRBV29-1 combines with J gene TRBJ2-7; D unresolved. Deletions cut 6 bases from V and 3 bases from J, with 21 bases between. CDR3 length equals 15 residues. Germline assignment: CDR1 SQVTM and CDR2 ANQGSEA. CDR3 sequence: CSVFIVWLEGYEQYV. CDR3 DNA sequence: TGCAGCGTCTTCATCGTATGGCTAGAAGGCTACGAGCAGTACGTC.

This chain links TRBV11-2 with TRBJ1-2, with 7 bases that match TRBD1. The germline V gene encodes CDR1 SGHAT and CDR2 FQNNGV. Trimming took 6 bases from V and 9 from J; bases not matched to a gene: 10. This CDR3 comprises 13 residues. The CDR3 loop is CASRLVTGPSYTF. Here the CDR3 DNA reads TGTGCCAGCAGACTAGTGACAGGGCCCAGCTACACCTTC.

This rearrangement joins TRBV7-9 to TRBJ2-1, with TRBD2 identical over 15 bases. Germline CDR1 is SEHNR and CDR2 is FQNEAQ (reference sequence). This CDR3 contains 15 residues. Trimming cost V 5 bases and J 12 bases; bases outside gene matches: 8. The CDR3 reads CASSPGLAGGFGQFF. CDR3 DNA: TGTGCCAGCAGCCCGGGACTAGCGGGAGGTTTCGGGCAGTTCTTC.